This T cell receptor beta chain originates from a study of cytomegalovirus exposure and HLA in healthy donors. Study overall: T cells numbering approximately 170 million yielded fewer than 140 million unique TCR beta sequences in an earlier analysis.

This clone was counted once. As yet, its antigen is unknown. The PCR was carried out with 60 Vbeta primers and 13 Jbeta primers. Assay: immunoSEQ multiplex PCR; the TCRdb copy retains only in-frame clones and omits some. Of approximately 220,000 clones detected, less than 85% appear once; the ten largest clones hold about 0.22%. Study-wide results and limits: An analysis was carried out at a later point. It showed that HLA-associated TCR beta chains were more clonally expanded than equally common non-associated chains. Later analysis associated a missense DCLRE1C variant with TCR beta V- and J-gene trimming.

Germline assignment: CDR1 SGHRS and CDR2 YFSETQ. The junction had 9 bases not matched to a gene; V was cut back by 4 bases and J by 0 bases. The CDR3 has 19 amino acids. Material: PBMCs. This TCR came from a girl aged 2-15 years in good health and CMV-seronegative. The genes are TRBV5-1 and TRBJ2-1, with 14 bases aligning to TRBD2. This chain's CDR3 is CASSLTPGLAGGSYNEQFF. The CDR3 coding sequence is TGCGCCAGCAGCCTCACGCCCGGACTAGCGGGGGGCTCCTACAATGAGCAGTTCTTC.